This is a list of T cell receptor beta chains from one sample in a study of T cells in Graves' hyperthyroidism and ophthalmopathy. One entry per CDR3 protein results from TCRdb running MiXCR on the multiplex PCR reads. The sample lists 350,000 to 450,000 distinct CDR3 sequences; about an eighth were seen once. Sequencing was done on a sample of blood. The source is a man in his forties or fifties with Graves' ophthalmopathy. The CDR3 runs from the conserved cysteine through the conserved F or W. The order of the fields is clone size, J gene, V gene, D gene, CDR3 protein, CDR3 DNA. D genes are given only for firm matches. Not all rows give a size; the values are once, few, many and, for expanded clones, a class.

>.|TRBJ2-7|TRBV20-1|TRBD2
CSVASGRVEQYF
TGCAGTGTGGCTAGCGGGAGGGTCGAGCAGTACTTC
>many|TRBJ2-3|TRBV12-3/TRBV12-4|.
CASSLATGSSDTQYF
TGTGCCAGCAGTTTAGCGACGGGAAGTTCAGATACGCAGTATTTT
>.|TRBJ1-1|TRBV30|.
CAWSTRSYTEAFF
TGTGCCTGGAGTACCAGGAGTTACACTGAAGCTTTCTTT
>many|TRBJ2-2|TRBV3-1|TRBD1
CASSQGRGKTGELFF
TGTGCCAGCAGCCAAGGCAGGGGGAAGACCGGGGAGCTGTTTTTT
>many|TRBJ1-2|TRBV6-1|.
CASTQGYYGYTF
TGTGCCAGCACTCAGGGATACTATGGCTACACCTTC
>many|TRBJ2-1|TRBV27|TRBD1
CASSLPTGQGNEQFF
TGTGCCAGCAGTTTGCCGACGGGACAGGGCAATGAGCAGTTCTTC
>many|TRBJ2-1|TRBV29-1|TRBD2
CCAGGLYNEQFF
TGCTGCGCGGGAGGTCTCTACAATGAGCAGTTCTTC
>many|TRBJ2-2|TRBV28|.
CASSYSRQVETGELFF
TGTGCCAGCAGTTACTCCAGACAGGTGGAAACCGGGGAGCTGTTTTTT
>once|TRBJ2-3|TRBV20-1|TRBD1
CSVSGGRADTQYF
TGCAGTGTTTCAGGGGGTAGGGCAGATACGCAGTATTTT
>.|TRBJ1-5|TRBV28|.
CASSFFNQPQHF
TGTGCCAGCAGTTTCTTTAATCAGCCCCAGCATTTT
>many|TRBJ2-2|TRBV28|TRBD1
CASSLLGQGTNTGELFF
TGTGCCAGCAGTTTACTAGGACAGGGGACTAACACCGGGGAGCTGTTTTTT
>many|TRBJ2-5|TRBV27|.
CASTAVVGRRETQYF
TGTGCCAGCACCGCGGTAGTCGGGAGAAGAGAGACCCAGTACTTC
>many|TRBJ2-1|TRBV5-1|.
CASSFSHLVSGSYNEQFF
TGCGCCAGCAGCTTTTCCCATCTCGTTTCCGGGTCCTACAATGAGCAGTTCTTC
>many|TRBJ2-3|TRBV29-1|.
CSVSQGRGDTQYF
TGCAGCGTTTCACAGGGGAGGGGAGATACGCAGTATTTT
>many|TRBJ1-1|TRBV20-1|.
CSASQGPNTEAFF
TGCAGTGCTAGCCAGGGCCCAAACACTGAAGCTTTCTTT
>.|TRBJ1-2|TRBV12-5|.
CASGLGVLGVNYGYTF
TGTGCTAGTGGTTTAGGGGTTTTGGGGGTTAACTATGGCTACACCTTC
>.|TRBJ1-1|TRBV25-1|TRBD1
CASSDSGGYTEAFF
TGTGCCAGCAGTGATTCAGGGGGCTACACTGAAGCTTTCTTT
>many|TRBJ2-1|TRBV11-3|TRBD2
CASSLPGLAIPSSYNEQFF
TGTGCCAGCAGCTTACCGGGACTAGCGATACCTAGCTCCTACAATGAGCAGTTCTTC
>.|TRBJ2-7|TRBV11-1|TRBD2
CASSPGLAGGSEQYF
TGTGCCAGCAGCCCGGGACTAGCGGGAGGGAGCGAGCAGTACTTC
>few|TRBJ2-1|TRBV18|TRBD2
CASSPSTGTSRNNEQFF
TGTGCCAGCTCACCGAGCACCGGGACTAGCAGAAACAATGAGCAGTTCTTC
>few|TRBJ1-1|TRBV11-2|.
CASSLGGGQAEAFF
TGTGCCAGCAGCTTAGGCGGGGGGCAGGCTGAAGCTTTCTTT
>few|TRBJ1-5|TRBV27|.
CASSFSLGSQPQHF
TGTGCCAGCAGTTTCTCCCTGGGCTCACAGCCCCAGCATTTT
>few|TRBJ2-7|TRBV4-1|.
CASSQSIVLTREQYF
TGCGCCAGCAGCCAATCAATCGTGCTAACCCGGGAGCAGTACTTC
>.|TRBJ1-6|TRBV19|.
CASSISAPASSYNSPLHF
TGTGCCAGTAGTATATCTGCTCCAGCAAGCTCCTATAATTCACCCCTCCACTTT